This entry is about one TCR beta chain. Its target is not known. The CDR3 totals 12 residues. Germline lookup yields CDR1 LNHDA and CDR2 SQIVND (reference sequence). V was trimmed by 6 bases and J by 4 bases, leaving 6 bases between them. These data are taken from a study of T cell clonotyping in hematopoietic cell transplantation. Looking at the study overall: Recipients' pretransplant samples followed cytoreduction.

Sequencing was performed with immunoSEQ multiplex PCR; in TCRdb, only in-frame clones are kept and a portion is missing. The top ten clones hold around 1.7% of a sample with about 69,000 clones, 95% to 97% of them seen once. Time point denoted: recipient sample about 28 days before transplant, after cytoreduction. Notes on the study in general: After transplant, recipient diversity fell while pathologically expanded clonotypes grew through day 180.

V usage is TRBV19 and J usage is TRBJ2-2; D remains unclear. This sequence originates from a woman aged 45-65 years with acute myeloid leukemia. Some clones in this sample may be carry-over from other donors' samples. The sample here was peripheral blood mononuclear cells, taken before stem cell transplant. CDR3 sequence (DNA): TGTGCCAGTAGACACTTCACCGGGGAGCTGTTTTTT. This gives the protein CASRHFTGELFF.